The 5 T cell receptor beta chains below all came from one sample that was sequenced in a study of blood T cell repertoires in COVID-19. Clones were read by immunoSEQ multiplex PCR, and TCRdb kept only the in-frame ones, dropping some. The data hold over 90,000 clones, with 81% observed a single time. Sequenced sample: peripheral blood. Receptors were obtained from an elderly man with active or convalescent COVID-19.

The chain combines TRBV7-2 with TRBJ1-2; D remains ambiguous. This CDR3 is built from 15 residues. V was pared by 4 bases and J by 4 bases, with 16 bases between. Germline CDR1 SGHTA, CDR2 FQGNSA. CDR3 nucleotide sequence: TGTGCCAGCAGCTCCGGCGGGCAGGATCCCTATGGCTACACCTTC. Translation gives CASSSGGQDPYGYTF.

V gene TRBV19 combines with J gene TRBJ2-2, with TRBD1 identical over 8 bases. The germline gives CDR1 LNHDA, CDR2 SQIVND (reference sequence). The J segment lost 3 bases and the V segment lost 7 bases, leaving 13 bases of the junction unmatched. The CDR3 runs to 17 residues. CDR3 nucleotide sequence: TGTGCCAGTACCGATCCCGGGGCAGGGGGCGACACCGGGGAGCTGTTTTTT. This translates into CASTDPGAGGDTGELFF.

The rearrangement joins TRBV19 to TRBJ2-3; D is unclear. Germline values: CDR1 LNHDA, CDR2 SQIVND (reference sequence). V was trimmed by 3 bases and J by 8 bases, leaving 18 bases between them. This CDR3 has 15 residues. The chain's CDR3 is CASSIPSPRSGTQYF. As DNA, the CDR3 is TGTGCCAGTAGTATCCCCTCTCCGCGCTCCGGTACGCAGTATTTT. The entire variable domain, with the rest obtained from reference TRBV19 and TRBJ2-3, is as follows: DGGITQSPKYLFRKEGQNVTLSCEQNLNHDAMYWYRQDPGQGLRLIYYSQIVNDFQKGDIAEGYSVSREKKESFPLTVTSAQKNPTAFYLCASSIPSPRSGTQYFGPGTRLTVL.

This chain joins TRBV29-1 and TRBJ1-3; 7 nucleotides agree with TRBD1. Germline-derived CDR1 and CDR2 are SQVTM and ANQGSEA. The CDR3 is 14 residues long. Trimming cost V 3 bases and J 0 bases; bases outside gene matches: 2. The CDR3 protein is CSVDAGGSGNTIYF. CDR3 DNA sequence: TGCAGCGTTGATGCAGGGGGCTCTGGAAACACCATATATTTT.

The chain carries TRBV7-2 and TRBJ1-2; TRBD1 agrees at 7 bases. CDR1 and CDR2 (germline): SGHTA, FQGNSA. The CDR3 has 13 amino acids. With 1 base clipped from V and 7 bases from J, the junction kept 3 bases outside the gene matches. CDR3 bases: TGTGCCAGCAGCTTAGTTGAGGGGGCTGGCTACACCTTC. It translates to CASSLVEGAGYTF. Full variable domain (rest looked up from reference TRBV7-2 and TRBJ1-2): GAGVSQSPSNKVTEKGKDVELRCDPISGHTALYWYRQSLGQGLEFLIYFQGNSAPDKSGLPSDRFSAERTGGSVSTLTIQRTQQEDSAVYLCASSLVEGAGYTFGSGTRLTVV.